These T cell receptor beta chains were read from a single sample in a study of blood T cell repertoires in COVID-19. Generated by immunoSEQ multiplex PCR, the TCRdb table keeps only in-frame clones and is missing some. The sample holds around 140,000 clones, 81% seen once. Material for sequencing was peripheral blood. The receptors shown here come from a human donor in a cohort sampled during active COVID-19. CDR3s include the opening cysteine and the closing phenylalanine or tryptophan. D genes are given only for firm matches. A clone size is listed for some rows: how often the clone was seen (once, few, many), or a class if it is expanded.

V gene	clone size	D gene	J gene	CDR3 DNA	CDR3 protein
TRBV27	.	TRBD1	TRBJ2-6	TGTGCCAGCAGGACAGGGGGCGCTGGGGCCAACGTCCTGACTTTC	CASRTGGAGANVLTF
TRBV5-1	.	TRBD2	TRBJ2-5	TGCGCCAGCCGTCCCGGGAGGGGGGGTACTCGGACCCAGTACTTC	CASRPGRGGTRTQYF
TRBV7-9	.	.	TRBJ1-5	TGTGCCAGCAGCTTACCAGGGAACAATCAGCCCCAGCATTTT	CASSLPGNNQPQHF
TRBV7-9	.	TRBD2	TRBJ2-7	TGTGCCAGCAGCTTAGCGCTAGCGGGAGGGCCCCGAGTTTGGTACGAGCAGTACTTC	CASSLALAGGPRVWYEQYF
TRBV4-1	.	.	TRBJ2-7	TGCGCCAGCAGCCAAGATCATTCCGGGGGTGGCAAGCAGTACTTC	CASSQDHSGGGKQYF
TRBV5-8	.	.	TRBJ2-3	TGTGCCAGCAACCTGGGGGGATTGGGGGATACGCAGTATTTT	CASNLGGLGDTQYF
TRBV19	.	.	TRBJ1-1	TGTGCCAGTAGTGGGGGCCGAGACACTGAAGCTTTCTTT	CASSGGRDTEAFF
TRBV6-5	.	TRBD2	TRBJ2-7	TGTGCCAGCAGAGCGGGACTAACCTACGAGCAGTACTTC	CASRAGLTYEQYF
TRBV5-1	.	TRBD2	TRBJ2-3	TGCGCCAGCAGCCCGGGACTAGCGGGAGTTTCAGATACGCAGTATTTT	CASSPGLAGVSDTQYF
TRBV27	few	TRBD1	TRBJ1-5	TGTGCCAGCAGTTTGGGACAGGGGGTAGGGCAGCCCCAGCATTTT	CASSLGQGVGQPQHF
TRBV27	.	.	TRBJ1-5	TGTGCCAGCAGTTTATTCGGCAGGGTCAATCAGCCCCAGCATTTT	CASSLFGRVNQPQHF
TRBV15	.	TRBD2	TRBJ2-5	TGTGCCACCAGCAGAGTGACTAGCGCAAATGAATACCAAGAGACCCAGTACTTC	CATSRVTSANEYQETQYF
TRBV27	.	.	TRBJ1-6	TGTGCCAGCAGTTTCCGCCGATCCGGGACATTCACGTTCTCCTATAATTCACCCCTCCACTTT	CASSFRRSGTFTFSYNSPLHF
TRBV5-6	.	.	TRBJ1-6	TGTGCCAGCAGCTACAGGACGTATAATTCACCCCTCCACTTT	CASSYRTYNSPLHF
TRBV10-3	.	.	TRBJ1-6	TGTGCCATCAGTGAGTCCAGGCAGGGTTCCTTCTACAATAATTCACCCCTCCACTTT	CAISESRQGSFYNNSPLHF
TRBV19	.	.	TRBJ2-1	TGTGCCAGTAGTATCGGTCTAAACAATGAGCAGTTCTTC	CASSIGLNNEQFF
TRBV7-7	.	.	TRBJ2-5	TGTGCCAGCAGCTTAACCAGGGGCAGCCAAGAGACCCAGTACTTC	CASSLTRGSQETQYF
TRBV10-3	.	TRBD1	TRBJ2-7	TGTGCCATCAGTCCGGGACAGGGAGGAACCTACGAGCAGTACTTC	CAISPGQGGTYEQYF
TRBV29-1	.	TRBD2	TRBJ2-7	TGCAGCGTTGTGGGGCCCTTGGGGGGGAGAGAGCCTTCCGAGCAGTACTTC	CSVVGPLGGREPSEQYF
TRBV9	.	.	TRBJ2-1	TGTGCCAGCAGCCCAAGACAAGACGCCTACAATGAGCAGTTCTTC	CASSPRQDAYNEQFF
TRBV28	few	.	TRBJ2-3	TGTGCCAGCACCACACAGGGAAGCACAGATACGCAGTATTTT	CASTTQGSTDTQYF
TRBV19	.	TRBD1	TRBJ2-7	TGTGCCAGTAGTATTTGGGGCAGGGGGTACGAGCAGTACTTC	CASSIWGRGYEQYF
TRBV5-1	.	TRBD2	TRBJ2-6	TGCGCCAGCAATGCAGGGACTACTGGGGCCAACGTCCTGACTTTC	CASNAGTTGANVLTF
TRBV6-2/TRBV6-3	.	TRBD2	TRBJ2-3	TGTGCCAGCAGTTCTCAAGCGGGAGGGGTAGATACGCAGTATTTT	CASSSQAGGVDTQYF
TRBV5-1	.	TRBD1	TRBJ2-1	TGCGCCAGCAGCTTAGGACAGGGTCTCGGGAATGAGCAGTTCTTC	CASSLGQGLGNEQFF
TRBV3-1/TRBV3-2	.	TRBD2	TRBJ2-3	TGTGCCAGCAGCCCCCCGGGGGGGGTAGATACGCAGTATTTT	CASSPPGGVDTQYF
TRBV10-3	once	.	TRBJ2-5	TGTGCCGCCCATTTGCGGGGGCGAGAGACCCAGTACTTC	CAAHLRGRETQYF
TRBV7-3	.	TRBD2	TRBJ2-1	TGTGCCAGCAGCCTCGCCCGGGCTAGCGGGATAAACAATGAGCAGTTCTTC	CASSLARASGINNEQFF
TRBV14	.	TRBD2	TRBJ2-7	TGTGCCAGCAGCCAAGACGATCATCCGGGACTAGCGGGAGTTTCGGAGTACTTC	CASSQDDHPGLAGVSEYF
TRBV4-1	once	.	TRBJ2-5	TGCGCCAGCAGCCAAGCGGCAGGGGTATTGATTGAGACCCAGTACTTC	CASSQAAGVLIETQYF
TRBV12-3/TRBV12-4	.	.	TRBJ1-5	TGTGCCAGCAGTTTTATGAATCAGCCCCAGCATTTT	CASSFMNQPQHF